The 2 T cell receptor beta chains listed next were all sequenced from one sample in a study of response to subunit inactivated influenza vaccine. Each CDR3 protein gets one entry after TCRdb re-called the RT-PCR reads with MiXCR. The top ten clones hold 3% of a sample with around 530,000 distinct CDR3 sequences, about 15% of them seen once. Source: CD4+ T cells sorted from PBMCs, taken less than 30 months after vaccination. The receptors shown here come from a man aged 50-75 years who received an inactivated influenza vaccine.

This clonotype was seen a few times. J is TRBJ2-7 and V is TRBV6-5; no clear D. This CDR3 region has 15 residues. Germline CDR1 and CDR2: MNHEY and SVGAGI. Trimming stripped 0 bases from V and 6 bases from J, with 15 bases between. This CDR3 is CASSYSSRTFSEQYF. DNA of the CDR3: TGTGCCAGCAGTTACTCGTCCAGGACCTTTTCCGAGCAGTACTTC.

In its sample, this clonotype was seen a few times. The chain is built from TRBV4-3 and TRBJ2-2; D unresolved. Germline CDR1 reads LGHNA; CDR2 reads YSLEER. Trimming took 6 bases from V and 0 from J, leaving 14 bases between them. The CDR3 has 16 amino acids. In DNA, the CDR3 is TGCGCCAGCAGTTCTACCCCGTCCGCGAACACCGGGGAGCTGTTTTTT. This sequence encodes CASSSTPSANTGELFF.